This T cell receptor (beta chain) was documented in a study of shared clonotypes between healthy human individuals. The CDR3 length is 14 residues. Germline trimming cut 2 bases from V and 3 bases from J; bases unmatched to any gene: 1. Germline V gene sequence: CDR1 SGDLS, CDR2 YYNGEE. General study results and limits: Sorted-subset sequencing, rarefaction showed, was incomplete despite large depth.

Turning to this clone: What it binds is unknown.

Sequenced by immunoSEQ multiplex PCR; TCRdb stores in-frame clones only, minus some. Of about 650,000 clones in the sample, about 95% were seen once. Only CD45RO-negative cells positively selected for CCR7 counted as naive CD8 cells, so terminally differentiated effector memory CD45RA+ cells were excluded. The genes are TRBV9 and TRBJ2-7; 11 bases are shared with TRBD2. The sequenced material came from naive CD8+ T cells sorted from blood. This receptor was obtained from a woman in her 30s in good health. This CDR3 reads CASSVTSGDYEQYF. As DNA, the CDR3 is TGTGCCAGCAGCGTGACTAGCGGGGACTACGAGCAGTACTTC. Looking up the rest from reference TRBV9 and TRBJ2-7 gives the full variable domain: DSGVTQTPKHLITATGQRVTLRCSPRSGDLSVYWYQQSLDQGLQFLIQYYNGEERAKGNILERFSAQQFPDLHSELNLSSLELGDSALYFCASSVTSGDYEQYFGPGTRLTVT.